The subject of this entry is one TCR beta chain. This specimen belongs to a study of immune heterogeneity within non-small cell lung tumors. The TCR beta CDR3 region underwent multiplex PCR amplification with 32 V and 13 J primers. TCRdb ran MiXCR on the multiplex PCR reads and lists one entry per CDR3 protein. The sample has approximately 3,000 distinct CDR3 sequences; 45% are singletons. Germline assignment: CDR1 MNHEY and CDR2 SVGEGT. The CDR3 has 16 amino acids. V trimming: 2 bases; J trimming: 8 bases; junction bases outside the gene matches: 14. Each sample used 550 to 650 ng of genomic DNA from bulk tumor tissue. Far-apart biopsies, several per primary tumor, were taken during surgery. These patients got curative surgery after being newly diagnosed with untreated non-small cell lung cancer.

The chain links TRBV6-2 or TRBV6-3 to TRBJ2-5; TRBD1 aligns across 7 bases. This sequence originates from a man aged 55-75 years with non-small cell lung cancer. Material: lung tumor tissue. DNA of the CDR3: TGTGCCAGCAGTTACGGGACAGTGGGAAGTTTAGAAACCCAGTACTTC. This sequence encodes CASSYGTVGSLETQYF.